The clone carrying this T cell receptor (beta chain) was seen once. This sample stems from a study of OX40 agonist ivuxolimab in advanced cancers. The repertoire was sequenced with immunoSEQ multiplex PCR; TCRdb's copy has only in-frame clones and lacks some. The sample includes some 65,000 clones, approximately 86% seen only once; the top ten take around 2%. Per germline, CDR1 MNHEY and CDR2 SVGAGI. This CDR3 contains 14 residues. Germline trimming cut 6 bases from V and 3 bases from J; bases unmatched to any gene: 4. Sequencing used CD4+ or CD8+ T cells sorted from blood, obtained in a trial of the OX40 agonist ivuxolimab. The clonotype comes from an adult with an advanced solid tumor such as melanoma, head and neck, liver or kidney cancer. V gene TRBV6-5 combines with J gene TRBJ1-4; 7 nucleotides match TRBD1. DNA for the CDR3: TGTGCCAGCAGGTTGGACAGGTCTAATGAAAAACTGTTTTTT. Translated, it gives CASRLDRSNEKLFF.